The TCR beta chain described here comes from a study of T cells in Graves' hyperthyroidism and ophthalmopathy. Looking at the study overall: Peripheral blood specimens were obtained at initial diagnosis, prior to any treatment.

Study-level results: Patients with ophthalmopathy were separated from those with stable hyperthyroidism by a 13 V-J model.

Turning to this clonotype: What it binds is unknown.

There were TCR beta CDR3 regions amplified from RNA transcripts. An initial round of RT-PCR targeting the TCR CDR3 relied on the HTBI primer set. A single record per CDR3 protein comes from TCRdb applying MiXCR to the multiplex PCR reads. This repertoire shows hundreds of thousands of distinct CDR3 sequences, over 15% found once; its top ten account for around 61%. V was clipped by 7 bases and J by 8 bases; unmatched bases: 15. The CDR3 extends over 16 amino acids. Germline V gene sequence: CDR1 SEHNR, CDR2 FQNEAQ (reference sequence). Diagnoses rested on clinical symptoms, serum thyroxine and TRAb, thyroid ultrasound and orbital computed tomography.

The receptor was isolated from a woman in her fifties or sixties with Graves' ophthalmopathy. V is TRBV7-9 and J is TRBJ2-2, with 8 nucleotides matching TRBD2. Source material: blood. The DNA for the CDR3 is TGTGCCAGCACCTATCGCGGCGGGAGGATGGTTGGGGAGCTGTTTTTT. Its protein is CASTYRGGRMVGELFF.